A selection of T cell receptor beta chains follows, all from one sample in a study of T-cell reconstitution after alpha-beta-depleted transplantation in children. From the PCR reads, TCRdb called clonotypes with MiXCR, one entry per CDR3 protein. This sample has roughly 490,000 distinct CDR3 sequences, with about 10% found just once. The sample consisted of PBMCs, mostly from graft donor cells, taken 180 days after TCRalphabeta/CD19-depleted stem cell transplant. Receptor source: a female patient between 2 and 15 years old who had a stem cell transplant for aplastic anemia, so the T cells may come from the graft donor. The CDR3 runs from the conserved cysteine through the conserved F or W. The order of the fields is J gene, clone size, CDR3 length, V gene, D gene, CDR3 DNA, CDR3 protein. A D gene is named only where the DNA matches it firmly. Not every row has a clone size; where given, it reads once, few, many or a size class.

>TRBJ2-2|few|16|TRBV2|TRBD1
TGTGCCAGCAGCTCGGACAGGCGGACCTACACCGGGGAGCTGTTTTTT
CASSSDRRTYTGELFF
>TRBJ2-3|.|16|TRBV11-2|.
TGTGCCAGCAGCCCCGGGTCCCTGGGGGTGGCAGATACGCAGTATTTT
CASSPGSLGVADTQYF
>TRBJ1-2|.|14|TRBV7-2|.
TGTGCCAGCAGCCTTCGACAGCTCTCGAATGTGGACACCTTC
CASSLRQLSNVDTF
>TRBJ1-1|few|15|TRBV7-9|TRBD1
TGTGCCAGCAGCCACCGGACAGGGCGGAACACTGAAGCTTTCTTT
CASSHRTGRNTEAFF
>TRBJ2-1|few|14|TRBV20-1|.
TGCAGTGCTCCCCTTTCTGGCTCCTACAATGAGCAGTTCTTC
CSAPLSGSYNEQFF
>TRBJ1-5|few|16|TRBV20-1|.
TGCAGTGCTAGAGCTAAAGGACAGTGGGGGGATCAGCCCCAGCATTTT
CSARAKGQWGDQPQHF
>TRBJ2-5|many|13|TRBV20-1|.
TGCAGTGCTAGAGGGACTCCCCAAGAGACCCAGTACTTC
CSARGTPQETQYF
>TRBJ2-1|few|16|TRBV19|TRBD2
TGTGCCAGTAGTATCCTAGCGGGAGCCCTCTACAATGAGCAGTTCTTC
CASSILAGALYNEQFF
>TRBJ2-4|many|15|TRBV5-1|.
TGCGCCAGCAGCGGAGCGCCGTTAGCCAAAAACATTCAGTACTTC
CASSGAPLAKNIQYF
>TRBJ2-3|few|14|TRBV10-1|.
TGCGCCAGCAGTGTCCATGGTAACACAGATACGCAGTATTTT
CASSVHGNTDTQYF
>TRBJ1-2|.|15|TRBV10-3|.
TGTGCCATCAGTGATGAGGGACCTCTCCTCTATGGCTACACCTTC
CAISDEGPLLYGYTF
>TRBJ1-5|.|16|TRBV6-1|.
TGTGCCAGCAGTGAAGCGCGGGGGGCGCGGGATCAGCCCCAGCATTTT
CASSEARGARDQPQHF
>TRBJ1-1|many|13|TRBV5-1|.
TGTGCCAGCAGCTCGGGGGCGAACACTGAAGCTTTCTTT
CASSSGANTEAFF
>TRBJ2-7|.|14|TRBV4-2|.
TGTGCCAGCAGCCAACCCCGCGAGGCAGGCGAGCAGTACTTC
CASSQPREAGEQYF
>TRBJ2-6|few|18|TRBV13|.
TGTGCCAGCAGCCAGCAGGTGGGTCCGTTATCTGGGGCCAACGTCCTGACTTTC
CASSQQVGPLSGANVLTF
>TRBJ1-5|few|15|TRBV20-1|TRBD1
TGCAGTGCTAGAGTGGGGACAGGGGGGGGTCAGCCCCAGCATTTT
CSARVGTGGGQPQHF
>TRBJ1-2|.|14|TRBV11-2|TRBD1
TGTGCCAGCAGCGCGACAGGGTACAGCTATGGCTACACCTTC
CASSATGYSYGYTF
>TRBJ2-7|.|17|TRBV28|.
TGTGCCAGCAGTTTTTCCGCCGGGTCCCCTAAGGGGCTCGAGCAGTACTTC
CASSFSAGSPKGLEQYF
>TRBJ2-1|many|16|TRBV5-1|TRBD1
TGCGCCAGCAGCTTCCAGGGACAGGGGGCCTACAATGAGCAGTTCTTC
CASSFQGQGAYNEQFF
>TRBJ1-5|once|18|TRBV5-5|TRBD1
TGTGCCAGCAGCTTCTCCGGGACAGCGCGCGGTGGCAATCAGCCCCAGCATTTT
CASSFSGTARGGNQPQHF
>TRBJ2-1|few|15|TRBV20-1|.
TGCAGTGCTCCCTCGCGGGTCCACTCCTACAATGAGCAGTTCTTC
CSAPSRVHSYNEQFF
>TRBJ1-2|.|15|TRBV4-3|.
TGCGCCAGCAGCCAAGCCGACAGTCCCATCTATGGCTACACCTTC
CASSQADSPIYGYTF
>TRBJ2-7|.|14|TRBV7-8|.
TGTGCCAGCACCACCGAGTCCGGGATCGGCGAGCAGTACTTC
CASTTESGIGEQYF
>TRBJ1-2|few|16|TRBV7-9|TRBD1
TGTGCCAGCAGCTTATTCGGGACAGGGAGTTCCTATGGCTACACCTTC
CASSLFGTGSSYGYTF
>TRBJ1-4|.|12|TRBV29-1|TRBD1
TGCAGCGTTGGTGAAAGACAGGGCAGGCTGTTTTTT
CSVGERQGRLFF
>TRBJ1-1|.|10|TRBV10-3|.
TGTGCCATCAGTGAGTCGAATCCCCCCTTT
CAISESNPPF
>TRBJ2-5|.|18|TRBV11-2|.
TGTGCCAGCAGCTTAGTTGAGGGACAGAGATTTCCGGGGGGGACCCAGTACTTC
CASSLVEGQRFPGGTQYF
>TRBJ2-3|.|18|TRBV10-3|TRBD2
TGTGCCATCAGTGAACAGGGGACTAGCGGGGGGCGTCCAGATACGCAGTATTTT
CAISEQGTSGGRPDTQYF
>TRBJ2-1|many|13|TRBV29-1|.
TGCAGCGTCGCCGACCGACACCCTGCAGAGCAGTTCTTC
CSVADRHPAEQFF
>TRBJ2-1|.|16|TRBV4-3|TRBD2
TGCGCCAGCAGCCACTTTAGCGGGGGGGCCTACAATGAGCAGTTCTTC
CASSHFSGGAYNEQFF
>TRBJ2-2|.|16|TRBV12-3/TRBV12-4|.
TGTGCCAGCATCCTAGGATCGCAGTTCGGCACCGGGGAGCTGTTTTTT
CASILGSQFGTGELFF
>TRBJ2-7|.|13|TRBV12-3/TRBV12-4|TRBD2
TGTGCCAGCAGTTTCAAGGGAGGGACCGAGCAGTACTTC
CASSFKGGTEQYF
>TRBJ2-1|many|15|TRBV28|.
TGTGCCAGCAGTGAGATATTCGGCGGCTACAATGAGCAGTTCTTC
CASSEIFGGYNEQFF
>TRBJ1-5|many|13|TRBV7-2|.
TGTGCCAGCAGCTTGCGAGGGGATCAGCCCCAGCATTTT
CASSLRGDQPQHF
>TRBJ1-1|few|13|TRBV7-9|.
TGTGCTTTCACGGGCCTAATGAACACTGAAGCTTTCTTT
CAFTGLMNTEAFF
>TRBJ2-5|few|16|TRBV20-1|TRBD2
TGCAGTGCTAGACTAGCGGGGGACCCGTACCAAGAGACCCAGTACTTC
CSARLAGDPYQETQYF
>TRBJ2-2|.|16|TRBV3-1|.
TGTGCCAGCAGCCAAGTAGGGGGGAGCCCCACCGGGGAGCTGTTTTTT
CASSQVGGSPTGELFF
>TRBJ2-1|few|16|TRBV14|TRBD2
TGTGCCAGCAGCCAAGAGTGGCTAGCGGGCTACAATGAGCAGTTCTTC
CASSQEWLAGYNEQFF
>TRBJ2-5|.|14|TRBV20-1|.
TGCAGTGCTAGTGATGGGGTTTTTAAAGAGACCCAGTACTTC
CSASDGVFKETQYF
>TRBJ1-3|few|13|TRBV29-1|.
TGCAGCGCTTCTCTCGCGAACCTAAACACCATATATTTT
CSASLANLNTIYF
>TRBJ1-3|few|13|TRBV7-2|.
TGTGCCAGCCGACTTAACTCTGGAAACACCATATATTTT
CASRLNSGNTIYF
>TRBJ2-7|many|14|TRBV28|.
TGTGCCAGCAGGGCGGCCCTCAGCTCCTACGAGCAGTACTTC
CASRAALSSYEQYF
>TRBJ1-2|.|17|TRBV10-3|.
TGTGCCATCAGTGAGTCGCCCGCCTCAGGGGTCTTCTATGGCTACACCTTC
CAISESPASGVFYGYTF
>TRBJ1-4|.|15|TRBV6-2/TRBV6-3|.
TGTGCCAGCAGTTACCCCCGCATACCGGATGAAAAACTGTTTTTT
CASSYPRIPDEKLFF
>TRBJ2-6|.|15|TRBV19|.
TGTGCCAGTAGTATAGAGCGCTCTGGGGCCAACGTCCTGACTTTC
CASSIERSGANVLTF
>TRBJ1-5|.|14|TRBV30|TRBD1
TGTGCCTGGAGAGCCAGGGGGGACAATCAGCCCCAGCATTTT
CAWRARGDNQPQHF
>TRBJ1-1|.|15|TRBV28|.
TGTGCCAGCAGATCATCGGACAAAAAAGGGACTGAAGCTTTCTTT
CASRSSDKKGTEAFF
>TRBJ2-2|.|19|TRBV5-1|TRBD2
TGCGCCAGCAGCTATAATCCGCAGGGACTAGCGGCCAACACCGGGGAGCTGTTTTTT
CASSYNPQGLAANTGELFF
>TRBJ1-1|.|16|TRBV28|TRBD1
TGTGCCAGCAGTTTTAATATAGGACAGGGGATCACTGAAGCTTTCTTT
CASSFNIGQGITEAFF
>TRBJ2-2|few|15|TRBV5-1|.
TGCGCCAGCAGCGCCGGGAAAGCGAACACCGGGGAGCTGTTTTTT
CASSAGKANTGELFF
>TRBJ1-5|.|17|TRBV28|.
TGTGCCAGCAGTCTAGGGGGACGGACAATGAAGCCTCAGCCCCAGCATTTT
CASSLGGRTMKPQPQHF
>TRBJ2-7|few|15|TRBV19|TRBD1
TGTGCCAGTAGCCCGGGACAGGTCAGCTCCTACGAGCAGTACTTC
CASSPGQVSSYEQYF